Following are 27 T cell receptor beta chains from one sample sequenced in a study of T cell responses to AZD1222 COVID-19 vaccine. Clones were sequenced by immunoSEQ multiplex PCR, and TCRdb holds only the in-frame ones, with some missing. The data contain some 150,000 clones, more than 75% of them singletons. The starting material was peripheral blood, obtained on day 0 of MenACWY control vaccination. The receptors stem from an adult in good health.

V gene TRBV3-1 (or the pseudogene TRBV3-2) combines with J gene TRBJ1-1; tentatively, D is TRBD1 (5 bases). Trimming removed 7 bases at V and 6 bases at J, with 9 bases between. CDR3 size: 11 residues. CDR1 and CDR2 from the germline V gene are LGHDT and YNNKEL (reference sequence). CDR3 in DNA: TGTGCCAGCATCCGGGGGGCTGAAGCTTTCTTT. Its protein is CASIRGAEAFF.

V is TRBV7-7 and J is TRBJ2-5; D may be TRBD2 (6 bases). CDR3 size: 18 residues. Germline V gives CDR1 SSHAT, CDR2 FNYEAQ (reference sequence). V was pared by 5 bases and J by 7 bases, with 29 bases between. The CDR3 reads CASSPGTVNALDWRTQYF. The CDR3 bases are TGTGCCAGCAGCCCAGGGACTGTCAACGCCCTAGATTGGCGGACCCAGTACTTC.

The V call is TRBV7-9, the J call TRBJ1-3, with D perhaps matching TRBD1 (6 bases). The CDR3 length is 16 residues. Germline V lookup: CDR1 SEHNR, CDR2 FQNEAQ (reference sequence). Trimming stripped 3 bases from V and 0 bases from J, with 12 bases between. The CDR3 sequence: CASSLGGTSSGNTIYF. CDR3 DNA: TGTGCCAGCAGCTTGGGGGGGACAAGCTCTGGAAACACCATATATTTT.

This clone was seen more than once but under ten times. The chain couples TRBV4-1 to TRBJ1-1; 7 bases match TRBD1. V shed 4 bases and J 5 bases; nucleotides not matched to a gene: 7. This CDR3 region has 14 residues. Germline V CDR1 and CDR2: MGHRA, YSYEKL. DNA of the CDR3: TGCGCCAGCAGCCCCGGACAGGTGGAAACTGAAGCTTTCTTT. Translated, it gives CASSPGQVETEAFF.

The chain's CDR3 is CASSQDRRNYGYTF. In nucleotides, the CDR3 is TGTGCCAGCAGCCAAGACCGCAGAAACTATGGCTACACCTTC. The chain uses TRBV14 and TRBJ1-2; D gene ambiguous. The CDR3 runs 14 residues. The germline V and J ends were trimmed by 0 bases and 2 bases, with 7 bases remaining between them. CDR1 and CDR2 from the germline V gene are SGHDN and FVKESK.

This clone showed up many times. The gene calls are TRBV7-6 and TRBJ2-7; possibly TRBD2 for D (5 bases). Germline V gives CDR1 SGHVS, CDR2 FNYEAQ. V was cut by 4 bases and J by 0 bases, with 13 bases left in between. The CDR3 contains 15 residues. The CDR3: CASSSGLRSSYEQYF. CDR3 nucleotide sequence: TGTGCCAGCAGCTCTGGACTTAGGAGCTCCTACGAGCAGTACTTC.

The chain carries TRBV10-2 and TRBJ2-3; 15 bases are a match to TRBD2. Germline loops: CDR1 WSHSY, CDR2 SAAADI. Trimming took 5 bases from V and 4 from J; bases not matched to a gene: 4. The CDR3 spans 16 residues. This chain's CDR3 is CASSRTSGGDADTQYF. CDR3 DNA sequence: TGCGCCAGCAGTAGGACTAGCGGGGGGGATGCAGATACGCAGTATTTT.

This chain connects TRBV5-1 to TRBJ2-3; D unresolved. Trimming removed 4 bases at V and 2 bases at J, with 5 bases between. Germline lookup yields CDR1 SGHRS and CDR2 YFSETQ. The CDR3 sequence is 12 residues long. This CDR3 is CASSPPTDTQYF. CDR3 sequence (DNA): TGCGCCAGCAGCCCCCCCACAGATACGCAGTATTTT. Variable domain in full (rest from reference TRBV5-1 and TRBJ2-3): KAGVTQTPRYLIKTRGQQVTLSCSPISGHRSVSWYQQTPGQGLQFLFEYFSETQRNKGNFPGRFSGRQFSNSRSEMNVSTLELGDSALYLCASSPPTDTQYFGPGTRLTVL.

The rearrangement uses TRBV5-4 and TRBJ1-3, with D unresolved. This CDR3 comprises 13 residues. V lost 2 bases and J lost 8, with 11 bases in between. Germline assignment: CDR1 SGHNT and CDR2 YYREEE (reference sequence). CDR3 region: CASSFAGRDTIYF. CDR3 nucleotides: TGTGCCAGCAGCTTTGCGGGGAGGGACACCATATATTTT. Full variable domain (outside the CDR3, taken from reference TRBV5-4 and TRBJ1-3): ETGVTQSPTHLIKTRGQQVTLRCSSQSGHNTVSWYQQALGQGPQFIFQYYREEENGRGNFPPRFSGLQFPNYSSELNVNALELDDSALYLCASSFAGRDTIYFGEGSWLTVV.

This clone turned up a few times. V usage is TRBV2 and J usage is TRBJ2-7, with D perhaps TRBD1 (5 bases). The V gene's germline CDR1 is SNHLY and CDR2 FYNNEI. This CDR3 has 12 residues. V was shortened by 8 bases and J by 7 bases, with 15 bases between the two germline ends. This chain's CDR3 is CASGSGFGEQYV. CDR3 sequence (DNA): TGTGCCAGCGGGTCAGGGTTCGGGGAGCAGTACGTC.

This chain links TRBV18 with TRBJ1-2, with 10 bases identical to TRBD1. CDR1 is KGHSH, CDR2 LQKENI, per germline. Trimming took 3 bases from V and 7 from J; bases not matched to a gene: 8. This CDR3 is 15 amino acids long. The CDR3 DNA reads as TGTGCCAGCTCACCTCGGGACAGGGGTCTGTTTGGCTACACCTTC. This sequence encodes CASSPRDRGLFGYTF. The variable domain in full, completed from reference TRBV18 and TRBJ1-2, reads NAGVMQNPRHLVRRRGQEARLRCSPMKGHSHVYWYRQLPEEGLKFMVYLQKENIIDESGMPKERFSAEFPKEGPSILRIQQVVRGDSAAYFCASSPRDRGLFGYTFGSGTRLTVV.

The V and J genes are TRBV5-8 and TRBJ1-5; maybe TRBD1 (5 bases). V shed 4 bases and J shed 0 bases, with 11 bases lying between them. The CDR3 length is 15 residues. Germline V gene data show CDR1 as SGHTS and CDR2 as YDEGEE. The CDR3 DNA is TGTGCCAGCAGCCTACGACAGATTAGCAATCAGCCCCAGCATTTT. It codes for CASSLRQISNQPQHF. The variable domain in full, completed from reference TRBV5-8 and TRBJ1-5, reads EAGVTQSPTHLIKTRGQQATLRCSPISGHTSVYWYQQALGLGLQFLLWYDEGEERNRGNFPPRFSGRQFPNYSSELNVNALELEDSALYLCASSLRQISNQPQHFGDGTRLSIL.

The chain carries TRBV15 and TRBJ2-2, with 10 bases fitting TRBD2. CDR1 and CDR2 from the germline V gene are LNHNV and YYDKDF (reference sequence). This CDR3 spans 16 amino acids. Losses at the gene ends were 3 bases for V and 6 bases for J; bases not matched to a gene: 7. The CDR3 loop is CATSSAPSGGAGELFF. In nucleotides, the CDR3 is TGTGCCACCAGCAGCGCCCCTAGCGGGGGAGCCGGGGAGCTGTTTTTT.

The DNA for the CDR3 is TGCGCCAGCTCCGGGCCTGCCAATGAGCAGTTCTTC. Translated: CASSGPANEQFF. The chain couples TRBV5-1 to TRBJ2-1; D is unclear. The ends were cut back, 7 bases at V and 6 bases at J, with 11 bases in the middle. CDR3 length: 12 residues. CDR1 is SGHRS and CDR2 is YFSETQ in the germline V gene.

The J gene is TRBJ1-2, the V gene TRBV3-1 (or the pseudogene TRBV3-2), with D perhaps TRBD1 (5 bases). The CDR3 has 17 residues. V lost 7 bases and J lost 8, with 29 bases in between. Germline CDR1 LGHDT, CDR2 YNNKEL (reference sequence). This chain's CDR3 is CASILPIRGGSDRGYTF. CDR3 bases: TGTGCCAGCATCCTCCCGATAAGGGGAGGATCCGATAGGGGCTACACCTTC.

The CDR3 loop is CASSIGRDRVRNEQFF. CDR3 coding DNA: TGTGCCAGCAGTATCGGCCGGGACAGGGTAAGGAATGAGCAGTTCTTC. The J gene is TRBJ2-1, the V gene TRBV27, with 9 bases matching TRBD1. V lost 5 bases, J lost 7 bases, and 12 bases stayed unmatched. The CDR3 has 16 amino acids. Germline assignment: CDR1 MNHEY and CDR2 SMNVEV (reference sequence).

In its sample, this clone was seen once. The chain employs TRBV28 and TRBJ2-1; TRBD2 agrees at 9 bases. In germline, CDR1 is MDHEN, CDR2 SYDVKM. V dropped 4 bases and J dropped 9; count of bases not matched to a gene: 10. CDR3 length equals 15 residues. CDR3 coding DNA: TGTGCCAGCAGTTCCATTGCGGGGGGGGAAAGTGAGCAGTTCTTC. Translating it yields CASSSIAGGESEQFF.

The V and J genes are TRBV25-1 and TRBJ1-6; possibly TRBD1 for D (5 bases). The CDR3 runs 12 residues. The V and J ends lost 6 bases and 12 bases respectively, with 12 bases between them. Per the germline V gene, CDR1 is MGHDK and CDR2 is SYGVNS. CDR3 sequence (DNA): TGTGCCAGCAGCCGGGGGGGGGAACCCCTCCACTTT. It encodes CASSRGGEPLHF.

This chain joins TRBV3-1 (or the pseudogene TRBV3-2) and TRBJ1-1; perhaps TRBD1 as D (6 bases). The CDR3 totals 14 residues. The V gene's germline CDR1 is LGHDT and CDR2 YNNKEL (reference sequence). Trimming cost V 6 bases and J 2 bases, with 13 bases left between them. CDR3: CASRKAGQNTEAFF. CDR3 sequence (DNA): TGTGCCAGCAGAAAGGCGGGACAAAACACTGAAGCTTTCTTT.

This CDR3 is CASSRTSSYEQYF. The CDR3 nucleotides read TGTGCCAGCAGCCGAACGAGCTCCTACGAGCAGTACTTC. The chain joins TRBV3-1 (or the pseudogene TRBV3-2) to TRBJ2-7; D gene uncertain. This CDR3 is 13 amino acids long. Trimming shortened V by 4 bases and J by 0 bases, and 7 bases separated the two germline ends. Germline loops: CDR1 LGHDT, CDR2 YNNKEL (reference sequence).

V usage is TRBV28 and J usage is TRBJ1-3; 9 bases agree with TRBD1. The length of the CDR3 is 16 residues. Trimming cost V 6 bases and J 2 bases; bases outside gene matches: 8. The germline gives CDR1 MDHEN, CDR2 SYDVKM. As DNA, the CDR3 is TGTGCCAGCAGGGGTCAAACAGGGGGCCCTGGAAACACCATATATTTT. It translates to CASRGQTGGPGNTIYF. The full variable domain, in which reference TRBV28 and TRBJ1-3 provide the parts outside the CDR3, is DVKVTQSSRYLVKRTGEKVFLECVQDMDHENMFWYRQDPGLGLRLIYFSYDVKMKEKGDIPEGYSVSREKKERFSLILESASTNQTSMYLCASRGQTGGPGNTIYFGEGSWLTVV.

The chain recombines TRBV5-8 with TRBJ1-2; D unresolved. The CDR3 runs 10 residues. Trimming removed 0 bases at V and 8 bases at J, with 2 bases between. Looked up from germline, CDR1 is SGHTS and CDR2 is YDEGEE. CDR3 residues: CASSLVGYTF. The CDR3 DNA is TGTGCCAGCAGCTTGGTGGGCTACACCTTC.

This clone has a handful of counts. This CDR3 reads CASSVGPRDEQYV. Here the CDR3 DNA reads TGTGCCAGCAGCGTAGGCCCTAGAGACGAGCAGTACGTC. The chain is built from TRBV9 and TRBJ2-7; D is unclear. This CDR3 has 13 residues. V was trimmed by 0 bases and J by 5 bases, leaving 9 bases between them. Germline CDR1 reads SGDLS; CDR2 reads YYNGEE.

V usage is TRBV6-2 or TRBV6-3 and J usage is TRBJ2-2, with D perhaps assigned TRBD1 or TRBD2 (6 bases each). Germline V gene lookup returns CDR1 MNHEY and CDR2 SVGEGT. This CDR3 comprises 17 residues. Trimming removed 4 bases at V and 5 bases at J, with 20 bases between. The CDR3 DNA reads TGTGCCAGCAGTTGGCCTGGGGGGCCGGGGCGTACCGGGGAGCTGTTTTTT. Translated, it gives CASSWPGGPGRTGELFF.

This clone has a handful of counts. The rearrangement uses TRBV11-2 and TRBJ1-3, with D uncertain. This CDR3 has 15 residues. Germline CDR1 and CDR2: SGHAT and FQNNGV. V shed 5 bases and J shed 0 bases, with 11 bases lying between them. In DNA, the CDR3 is TGTGCCAGCAGCGCGGGAGGAAGCTCTGGAAACACCATATATTTT. It yields the protein CASSAGGSSGNTIYF.

The chain links TRBV2 to TRBJ1-6, with unresolved D. CDR3 length: 15 amino acids. Germline values: CDR1 SNHLY, CDR2 FYNNEI. Trimming stripped 8 bases from V and 10 bases from J, with 21 bases between. CDR3 sequence reads: CASRIGVSTRSPLHF. The CDR3 region has the DNA TGTGCCAGCCGGATCGGGGTCAGTACGAGGTCACCCCTCCACTTT.

This CDR3 is CASSYHGRGDQETQYF. The CDR3 nucleotides are TGTGCCAGCAGTTATCACGGGCGGGGGGACCAAGAGACCCAGTACTTC. V usage is TRBV6-5 and J usage is TRBJ2-5; 8 bases map to TRBD2. V was clipped by 3 bases and J by 0 bases; unmatched bases: 6. The CDR3 is made up of 16 amino acids. Germline V lookup: CDR1 MNHEY, CDR2 SVGAGI.